This is a list of T cell receptor beta chains from one sample in a study of early T cells in non-severe SARS-CoV-2 infection. TCRdb fed the 5' RACE reads into MiXCR, producing one record per CDR3 protein. The table has tens of thousands of distinct CDR3 sequences, roughly 9.4% seen once. The material was whole blood, obtained at baseline. The receptor set was obtained from an adult who was a healthcare worker with PCR-confirmed SARS-CoV-2 infection or an uninfected control (not recorded which). Both conserved end residues are part of each CDR3. The D gene is left open where the match is weak. Expanded clones are given a class, and other clones once, few, many or no size at all.

j_call: TRBJ2-1; clone_size: few; v_call: TRBV24-1; d_call: NA; cdr3_nt: TGTGCCACCAGTGATTTCTTTGGTGAGCAGTTCTTC; cdr3_aa: CATSDFFGEQFF
j_call: TRBJ1-4; clone_size: few; v_call: TRBV12-3/TRBV12-4; d_call: NA; cdr3_nt: TGTGCCAGCCGGGGGGAGGCGGTCGAAAAACTGTTTTTT; cdr3_aa: CASRGEAVEKLFF
j_call: TRBJ2-3; clone_size: many; v_call: TRBV28; d_call: TRBD2; cdr3_nt: TGTGCCAGCAGCCGGCCCACTAGCGGGAGCACAGATACGCAGTATTTT; cdr3_aa: CASSRPTSGSTDTQYF
j_call: TRBJ1-2; clone_size: many; v_call: TRBV20-1; d_call: NA; cdr3_nt: TGCAGTGCTAGAATCCAGAGCAGCGCTAACTATGGCTACACCTTC; cdr3_aa: CSARIQSSANYGYTF
j_call: TRBJ2-3; clone_size: few; v_call: TRBV25-1; d_call: NA; cdr3_nt: TGTGCCAGCGCTAGACAGGCGGCAGATACGCAGTATTTT; cdr3_aa: CASARQAADTQYF
j_call: TRBJ1-3; clone_size: NA; v_call: TRBV4-1; d_call: TRBD1; cdr3_nt: TGCGCCAGCAGCCAAGGGACAGGAGGAAACACCATATATTTT; cdr3_aa: CASSQGTGGNTIYF
j_call: TRBJ2-5; clone_size: many; v_call: TRBV3-1; d_call: TRBD2; cdr3_nt: TGTGCCAGCAGCTCCATAGCGGGGGGCGGAGAGACCCAGTACTTC; cdr3_aa: CASSSIAGGGETQYF
j_call: TRBJ1-2; clone_size: many; v_call: TRBV7-9; d_call: NA; cdr3_nt: TGTGCCAGCATTGGCCGCAGGTCTAACTATGGCTACACCTTC; cdr3_aa: CASIGRRSNYGYTF
j_call: TRBJ2-2; clone_size: few; v_call: TRBV6-5; d_call: NA; cdr3_nt: TGTGCCAGCAGCCGGGGCGGCTCTCTGACCGGGGAGCTGTTTTTT; cdr3_aa: CASSRGGSLTGELFF
j_call: TRBJ1-1; clone_size: NA; v_call: TRBV6-6; d_call: NA; cdr3_nt: TGTGCCAGCAACGAGGTATACTTGAACACTGAAGCTTTCTTT; cdr3_aa: CASNEVYLNTEAFF
j_call: TRBJ2-1; clone_size: NA; v_call: TRBV7-2; d_call: NA; cdr3_nt: TGTGCCAGCAGCTTAGCGGCACCTACCAATGAGCAGTTCTTC; cdr3_aa: CASSLAAPTNEQFF
j_call: TRBJ2-5; clone_size: NA; v_call: TRBV23-1; d_call: TRBD1; cdr3_nt: TGCGCCAGCAGTCACCACCCCCGAGAGAGGGGGCACCAAGAGACCCAGTACTTC; cdr3_aa: CASSHHPRERGHQETQYF
j_call: TRBJ2-2; clone_size: many; v_call: TRBV10-1; d_call: NA; cdr3_nt: TGCGCCAGCAGTGAGTCTCGGGCTGGCACCGGGGAGCTGTTTTTT; cdr3_aa: CASSESRAGTGELFF
j_call: TRBJ1-1; clone_size: few; v_call: TRBV7-9; d_call: TRBD1; cdr3_nt: TGTGCCAGCAGTCGACAGGGTCTCGTTAGAATTATGAACACTGAAGCTTTCTTT; cdr3_aa: CASSRQGLVRIMNTEAFF
j_call: TRBJ2-3; clone_size: few; v_call: TRBV5-1; d_call: NA; cdr3_nt: TGCGCCAGCAGCTTACAGGGAGGATACACAGATACGCAGTATTTT; cdr3_aa: CASSLQGGYTDTQYF
j_call: TRBJ1-5; clone_size: many; v_call: TRBV7-9; d_call: NA; cdr3_nt: TGTGCCAGCAGCCCCGGGGGTCAGCCCCAGCATTTT; cdr3_aa: CASSPGGQPQHF
j_call: TRBJ2-3; clone_size: many; v_call: TRBV6-5; d_call: TRBD1; cdr3_nt: TGTGCCAGCAGTCCCCGACCAGACAGGGGGTGGGATACGCAGTATTTT; cdr3_aa: CASSPRPDRGWDTQYF
j_call: TRBJ2-7; clone_size: few; v_call: TRBV20-1; d_call: TRBD2; cdr3_nt: TGCAGTGCCGGGACTAGCGGCAACGAGCAGTACTTC; cdr3_aa: CSAGTSGNEQYF
j_call: TRBJ2-5; clone_size: many; v_call: TRBV7-2; d_call: TRBD2; cdr3_nt: TGTGCCAGCAGCCTCGCGGCTAGCGGCAAAGAGACCCAGTACTTC; cdr3_aa: CASSLAASGKETQYF
j_call: TRBJ2-3; clone_size: NA; v_call: TRBV29-1; d_call: NA; cdr3_nt: TGCAGGGCTGGGGACCCCCGAGGAGATACGCAGTATTTT; cdr3_aa: CRAGDPRGDTQYF
j_call: TRBJ2-7; clone_size: NA; v_call: TRBV10-2; d_call: NA; cdr3_nt: TGCGCCAGCAGTGACTCAGCTTTCGAGCAGTACTTC; cdr3_aa: CASSDSAFEQYF
j_call: TRBJ2-2; clone_size: few; v_call: TRBV30; d_call: NA; cdr3_nt: TGTGCCTGGGACCAGGGTACCGGGGAGCTGTTTTTT; cdr3_aa: CAWDQGTGELFF
j_call: TRBJ1-2; clone_size: few; v_call: TRBV12-3/TRBV12-4; d_call: NA; cdr3_nt: TGTGCCAGCGCTGGGCAAAGGGGATGGGGTTATGGCTACACCTTC; cdr3_aa: CASAGQRGWGYGYTF
j_call: TRBJ2-7; clone_size: few; v_call: TRBV30; d_call: NA; cdr3_nt: TGTGCCTGGAGTGTAACCGGTTACGAGCAGTACTTC; cdr3_aa: CAWSVTGYEQYF
j_call: TRBJ2-5; clone_size: medium-sized; v_call: TRBV29-1; d_call: NA; cdr3_nt: TGCAGCTCTCAGCAAGAGACCCAGTACTTC; cdr3_aa: CSSQQETQYF
j_call: TRBJ2-3; clone_size: NA; v_call: TRBV7-6; d_call: TRBD2; cdr3_nt: TGTGCCAGCAGGTCTAGCGGGGGGGTAACAGATACGCAGTATTTT; cdr3_aa: CASRSSGGVTDTQYF
j_call: TRBJ2-7; clone_size: many; v_call: TRBV27; d_call: TRBD1; cdr3_nt: TGTGCCAGCAGCCGAGGACAGGGGATGTTTTACGAGCAGTACTTC; cdr3_aa: CASSRGQGMFYEQYF
j_call: TRBJ2-7; clone_size: few; v_call: TRBV28; d_call: NA; cdr3_nt: TGTGCCAGCAGTTTATCTATGAAAGGGGACGAGCAGTACTTC; cdr3_aa: CASSLSMKGDEQYF
j_call: TRBJ2-1; clone_size: NA; v_call: TRBV10-1; d_call: NA; cdr3_nt: TGCGCCAGCAGATTGGGGCCGGACAATGAGCAGTTCTTC; cdr3_aa: CASRLGPDNEQFF
j_call: TRBJ1-6; clone_size: many; v_call: TRBV20-1; d_call: TRBD1; cdr3_nt: TGCAGTGCTAGAGCTCCGGGACAGGGAAATTCACCCCTCCACTTT; cdr3_aa: CSARAPGQGNSPLHF
j_call: TRBJ2-1; clone_size: NA; v_call: TRBV7-8; d_call: NA; cdr3_nt: TGTGCCAGCAGCAATTTCCGGGACCCTCGCGGACGGAATGAGCAGTTCTTC; cdr3_aa: CASSNFRDPRGRNEQFF
j_call: TRBJ2-2; clone_size: NA; v_call: TRBV2; d_call: NA; cdr3_nt: TGTGCCAGCAGTGAGGTGGAGCGGACCGGGGAGCTGTTTTTT; cdr3_aa: CASSEVERTGELFF
j_call: TRBJ1-5; clone_size: many; v_call: TRBV6-2/TRBV6-3; d_call: NA; cdr3_nt: TGTGCCAGCAGTGATGAGGGTCAGCCCCAGCATTTT; cdr3_aa: CASSDEGQPQHF
j_call: TRBJ2-1; clone_size: many; v_call: TRBV20-1; d_call: NA; cdr3_nt: TGCAGTGTTAACGCCAGGACCATGTCGGCTGAGCAGTTCTTC; cdr3_aa: CSVNARTMSAEQFF
j_call: TRBJ2-7; clone_size: few; v_call: TRBV28; d_call: NA; cdr3_nt: TGTGCCAGCAGTCTCGCCACCTACGAGCAGTACTTC; cdr3_aa: CASSLATYEQYF
j_call: TRBJ2-1; clone_size: NA; v_call: TRBV5-1; d_call: TRBD2; cdr3_nt: TGCGCCAGCACCGGGACTAGCGGGGGGCCCCCCGGCAATGAGCAGTTCTTC; cdr3_aa: CASTGTSGGPPGNEQFF
j_call: TRBJ2-2; clone_size: few; v_call: TRBV5-6; d_call: NA; cdr3_nt: TGTGCCAGCAGCCCCAGGGGTTTCAGGGAGCTGTTTTTT; cdr3_aa: CASSPRGFRELFF
j_call: TRBJ2-7; clone_size: many; v_call: TRBV5-1; d_call: TRBD1; cdr3_nt: TGCGCCAGCAGCTCAACCGGGACAGGGGTATACGAGCAGTACTTC; cdr3_aa: CASSSTGTGVYEQYF
j_call: TRBJ2-1; clone_size: NA; v_call: TRBV24-1; d_call: TRBD1; cdr3_nt: TGTGCCACCAGCAAGACAGGGGGTCAGAATGAGCAGTTCTTC; cdr3_aa: CATSKTGGQNEQFF
j_call: TRBJ2-7; clone_size: NA; v_call: TRBV28; d_call: TRBD1; cdr3_nt: TGTGCCTCGTACCCGGGACAGGTTCCCTCTGTCTACGAGCAGTACTTC; cdr3_aa: CASYPGQVPSVYEQYF
j_call: TRBJ1-3; clone_size: NA; v_call: TRBV5-1; d_call: NA; cdr3_nt: TGCGCCAGCAGCCTACAGGGAGACGATGGAAACACCATATATTTT; cdr3_aa: CASSLQGDDGNTIYF
j_call: TRBJ2-1; clone_size: NA; v_call: TRBV5-1; d_call: NA; cdr3_nt: TGCGCCAGCAGGGTGACTCCTAACAATGAGCAGTTCTTC; cdr3_aa: CASRVTPNNEQFF
j_call: TRBJ2-5; clone_size: NA; v_call: TRBV20-1; d_call: NA; cdr3_nt: TGCAGTGCTAGCCTAGTAGCTCGCGAGACCCAGTACTTC; cdr3_aa: CSASLVARETQYF
j_call: TRBJ2-7; clone_size: many; v_call: TRBV7-2; d_call: NA; cdr3_nt: TGTGCCAGCAGCACCGAGCGGAGGGAGCTGGTCTACGAGCAGTACTTC; cdr3_aa: CASSTERRELVYEQYF
j_call: TRBJ2-1; clone_size: many; v_call: TRBV10-3; d_call: NA; cdr3_nt: TGTGCCATCAGTGAGGACGGGGCCCTTTGGCAGTTCTTC; cdr3_aa: CAISEDGALWQFF
j_call: TRBJ2-1; clone_size: many; v_call: TRBV12-3/TRBV12-4; d_call: TRBD1; cdr3_nt: TGTGCCAGCAGTTCCTCCGGGACAGGGGTCCTTGGGCAGTTCTTC; cdr3_aa: CASSSSGTGVLGQFF
j_call: TRBJ2-1; clone_size: many; v_call: TRBV7-9; d_call: NA; cdr3_nt: TGTGCCAGCAGCCCACCAGGGTATGAGCAGTTCTTC; cdr3_aa: CASSPPGYEQFF
j_call: TRBJ2-2; clone_size: NA; v_call: TRBV4-3; d_call: NA; cdr3_nt: TGCGCCAGCAGCCAGAGAGGGGCCGGGGAGCTGTTTTTT; cdr3_aa: CASSQRGAGELFF
j_call: TRBJ2-1; clone_size: few; v_call: TRBV12-3/TRBV12-4; d_call: TRBD1; cdr3_nt: TGTGCCAGCAGTTTCGTCGGACAGGGCCTCCGGGAGCAGTTCTTC; cdr3_aa: CASSFVGQGLREQFF
j_call: TRBJ1-4; clone_size: many; v_call: TRBV9; d_call: NA; cdr3_nt: TGTGCCAGCAGCGTGTCGGGGACTAATGAAAAACTGTTTTTT; cdr3_aa: CASSVSGTNEKLFF
j_call: TRBJ1-3; clone_size: few; v_call: TRBV6-5; d_call: NA; cdr3_nt: TGTGCCAGCAGTCAATTTCAACCCATTGGGGGGCCGCCCGGAAACACCATATATTTT; cdr3_aa: CASSQFQPIGGPPGNTIYF
j_call: TRBJ2-1; clone_size: many; v_call: TRBV11-2; d_call: NA; cdr3_nt: TGTGCCAGCAGCTGGACCCTCTACAATGAGCAGTTCTTC; cdr3_aa: CASSWTLYNEQFF
j_call: TRBJ1-2; clone_size: many; v_call: TRBV6-6; d_call: NA; cdr3_nt: TGTGCCAGCAGTTGGGAGGGGAACTATGGCTACACCTTC; cdr3_aa: CASSWEGNYGYTF
j_call: TRBJ2-7; clone_size: NA; v_call: TRBV6-5; d_call: NA; cdr3_nt: TGTGCCAGCAGTAAAAGGGCCCCGAGTCAGGGATCCTACGAGCAGTACTTC; cdr3_aa: CASSKRAPSQGSYEQYF
j_call: TRBJ2-5; clone_size: NA; v_call: TRBV7-2; d_call: NA; cdr3_nt: TGTGCCAGCAGCCTGACAGTGCAGGACGAGACCCAGTACTTC; cdr3_aa: CASSLTVQDETQYF
j_call: TRBJ2-1; clone_size: NA; v_call: TRBV7-9; d_call: TRBD1; cdr3_nt: TGTGCCAGCAGCTTCTCCGGGACAGGAGCCTACAATGAGCAGTTCTTC; cdr3_aa: CASSFSGTGAYNEQFF